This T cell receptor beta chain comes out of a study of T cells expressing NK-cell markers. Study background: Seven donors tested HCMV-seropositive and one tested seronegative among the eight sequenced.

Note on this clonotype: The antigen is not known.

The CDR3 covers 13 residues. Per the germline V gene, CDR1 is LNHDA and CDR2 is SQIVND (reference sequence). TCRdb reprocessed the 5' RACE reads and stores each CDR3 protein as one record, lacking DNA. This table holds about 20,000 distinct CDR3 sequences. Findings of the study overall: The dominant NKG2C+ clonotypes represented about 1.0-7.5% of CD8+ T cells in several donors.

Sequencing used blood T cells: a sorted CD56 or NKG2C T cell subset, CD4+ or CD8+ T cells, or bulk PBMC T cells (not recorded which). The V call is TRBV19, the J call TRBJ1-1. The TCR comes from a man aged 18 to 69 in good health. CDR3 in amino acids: CASSIDRNTEAFF. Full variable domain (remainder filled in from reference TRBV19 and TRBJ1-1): DGGITQSPKYLFRKEGQNVTLSCEQNLNHDAMYWYRQDPGQGLRLIYYSQIVNDFQKGDIAEGYSVSREKKESFPLTVTSAQKNPTAFYLCASSIDRNTEAFFGQGTRLTVV.